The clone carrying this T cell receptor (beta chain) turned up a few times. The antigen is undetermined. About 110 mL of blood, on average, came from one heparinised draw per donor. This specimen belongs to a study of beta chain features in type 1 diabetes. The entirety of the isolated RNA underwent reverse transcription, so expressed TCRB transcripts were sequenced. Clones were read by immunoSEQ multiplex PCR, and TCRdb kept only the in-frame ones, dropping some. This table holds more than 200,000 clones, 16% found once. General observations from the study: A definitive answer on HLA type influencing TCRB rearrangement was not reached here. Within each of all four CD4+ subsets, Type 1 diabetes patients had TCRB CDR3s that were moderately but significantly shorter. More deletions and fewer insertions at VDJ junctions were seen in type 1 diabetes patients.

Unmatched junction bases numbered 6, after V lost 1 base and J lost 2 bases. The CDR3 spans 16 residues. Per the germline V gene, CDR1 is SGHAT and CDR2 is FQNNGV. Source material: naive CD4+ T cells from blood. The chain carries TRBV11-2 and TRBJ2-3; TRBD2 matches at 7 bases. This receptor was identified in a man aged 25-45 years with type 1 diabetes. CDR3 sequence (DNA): TGTGCCAGCAGCTTAGGCGCTAGCGGTTACACAGATACGCAGTATTTT. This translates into CASSLGASGYTDTQYF.